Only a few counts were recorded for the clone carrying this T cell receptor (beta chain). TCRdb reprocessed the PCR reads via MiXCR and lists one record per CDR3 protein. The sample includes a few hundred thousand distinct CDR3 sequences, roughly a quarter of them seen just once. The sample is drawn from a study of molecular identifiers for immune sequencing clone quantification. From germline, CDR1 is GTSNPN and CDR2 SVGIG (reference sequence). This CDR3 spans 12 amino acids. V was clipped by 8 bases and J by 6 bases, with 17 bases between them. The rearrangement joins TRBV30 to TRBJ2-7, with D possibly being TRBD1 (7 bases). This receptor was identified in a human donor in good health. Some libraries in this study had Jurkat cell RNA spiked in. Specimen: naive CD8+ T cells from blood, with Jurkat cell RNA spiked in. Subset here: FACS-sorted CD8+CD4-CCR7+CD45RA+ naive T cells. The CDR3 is CAAPGQGGEQYF. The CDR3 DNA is TGTGCCGCACCTGGGCAGGGGGGCGAGCAGTACTTC.